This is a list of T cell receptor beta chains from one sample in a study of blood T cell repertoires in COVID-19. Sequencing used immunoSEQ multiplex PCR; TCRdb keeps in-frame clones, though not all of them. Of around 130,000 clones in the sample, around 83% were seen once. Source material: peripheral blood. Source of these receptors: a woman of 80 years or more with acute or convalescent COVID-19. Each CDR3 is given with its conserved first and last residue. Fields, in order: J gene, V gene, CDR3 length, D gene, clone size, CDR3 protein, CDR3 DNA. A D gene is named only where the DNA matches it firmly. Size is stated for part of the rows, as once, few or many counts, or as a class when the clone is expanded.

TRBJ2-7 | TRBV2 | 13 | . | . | CASSQDYRGEQYF | TGTGCCAGCAGTCAGGACTACCGTGGGGAGCAGTACTTC
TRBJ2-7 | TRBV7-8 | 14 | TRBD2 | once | CASSLRSGSYEQYF | TGTGCCAGCAGCTTACGTAGCGGGAGCTACGAGCAGTACTTC
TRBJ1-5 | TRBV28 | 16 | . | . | CASSLRGIISNQPQHF | TGTGCCAGCAGTCTCAGGGGAATCATTAGCAATCAGCCCCAGCATTTT
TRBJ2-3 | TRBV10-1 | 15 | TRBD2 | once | CASSESGTTTDTQYF | TGCGCCAGCAGCGAATCCGGGACTACCACAGATACGCAGTATTTT
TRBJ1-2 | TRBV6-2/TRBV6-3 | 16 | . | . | CASSLPLEEGGYGYTF | TGTGCCAGCAGTTTACCCCTGGAGGAGGGAGGCTATGGCTACACCTTC
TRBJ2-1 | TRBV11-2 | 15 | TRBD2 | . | CASSLLAGSYNEQFF | TGTGCCAGCAGTCTCCTAGCGGGAAGCTACAATGAGCAGTTCTTC
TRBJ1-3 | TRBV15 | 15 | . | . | CATSRSRGTGNTIYF | TGTGCCACCAGCAGATCCCGGGGGACTGGAAACACCATATATTTT
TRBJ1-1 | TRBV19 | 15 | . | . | CASSIVGGVNTEAFF | TGTGCCAGTAGTATAGTCGGCGGGGTGAACACTGAAGCTTTCTTT
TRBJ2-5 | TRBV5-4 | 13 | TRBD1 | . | CASSFTGVETQYF | TGTGCCAGCAGCTTCACAGGGGTAGAGACCCAGTACTTC
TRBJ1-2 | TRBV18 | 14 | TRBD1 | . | CASSPTGEGYGYTF | TGTGCCAGCTCACCGACAGGGGAGGGCTATGGCTACACCTTC
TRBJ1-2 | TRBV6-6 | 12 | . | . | CASSPLMRGYTF | TGTGCCAGCAGTCCGCTCATGCGGGGCTACACCTTC
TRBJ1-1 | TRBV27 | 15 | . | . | CASSLSAGARTEAFF | TGTGCCAGCAGTTTAAGCGCGGGGGCGCGTACTGAAGCTTTCTTT
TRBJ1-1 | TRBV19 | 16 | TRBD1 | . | CASSMGDSQRDTEAFF | TGTGCCAGTAGTATGGGGGACAGCCAGAGGGACACTGAAGCTTTCTTT
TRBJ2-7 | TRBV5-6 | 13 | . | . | CASSLRPDYEQYF | TGTGCCAGCAGCCTGAGGCCCGACTACGAGCAGTACTTC
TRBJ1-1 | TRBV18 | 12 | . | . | CASSPEGTLAFF | TGTGCCAGCTCACCGGAGGGGACCTTAGCTTTCTTT
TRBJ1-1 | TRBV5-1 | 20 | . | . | CASSLVNVGSGGHLNTEAFF | TGCGCCAGCAGCTTGGTGAATGTTGGGTCAGGTGGACACTTGAACACTGAAGCTTTCTTT
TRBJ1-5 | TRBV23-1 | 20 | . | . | CASSQSGKRPSWRGYQPQHF | TGCGCCAGCAGTCAATCAGGGAAAAGGCCTTCGTGGAGAGGGTATCAGCCCCAGCATTTT
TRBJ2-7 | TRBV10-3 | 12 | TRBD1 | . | CATRQGAHEQYF | TGTGCCACCCGACAGGGGGCCCACGAGCAGTACTTC
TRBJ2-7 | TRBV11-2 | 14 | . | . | CASSLAAVFYEQYF | TGTGCCAGCAGCTTAGCTGCAGTCTTCTACGAGCAGTACTTC
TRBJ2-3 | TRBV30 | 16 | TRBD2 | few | CAWSHPAGGIADTQYF | TGTGCCTGGAGTCATCCGGCGGGGGGTATCGCAGATACGCAGTATTTT
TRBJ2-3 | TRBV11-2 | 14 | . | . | CASSPTGVIDTQYF | TGTGCCAGCAGCCCGACGGGGGTGATAGATACGCAGTATTTT
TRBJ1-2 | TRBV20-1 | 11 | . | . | CSEFSRDGYTF | TGCAGTGAGTTTTCCAGGGATGGCTACACCTTC
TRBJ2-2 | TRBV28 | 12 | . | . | CASVGAGGELFF | TGTGCCAGCGTAGGGGCTGGCGGGGAGCTGTTTTTT
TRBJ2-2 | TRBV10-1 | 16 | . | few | CASSEESGPRAGELFF | TGCGCCAGCAGTGAGGAGAGCGGACCACGGGCCGGGGAGCTGTTTTTT
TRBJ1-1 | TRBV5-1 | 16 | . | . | CASSAQPGVMDTEAFF | TGCGCCAGCAGCGCGCAGCCAGGGGTGATGGACACTGAAGCTTTCTTT
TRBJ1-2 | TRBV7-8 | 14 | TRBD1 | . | CASSLEGTGGGYTF | TGTGCCAGCAGCTTAGAAGGGACAGGGGGAGGCTACACCTTC
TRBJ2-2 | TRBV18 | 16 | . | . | CASSRGPAPHTGELFF | TGTGCCAGCTCACGCGGGCCCGCGCCCCACACCGGGGAGCTGTTTTTT
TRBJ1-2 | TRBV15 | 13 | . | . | CATRWGLSYGYTF | TGTGCCACCAGATGGGGACTCAGCTATGGCTACACCTTC
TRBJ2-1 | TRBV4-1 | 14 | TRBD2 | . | CASSQRTSSNEQFF | TGCGCCAGCAGCCAAAGGACTAGTAGCAATGAGCAGTTCTTC
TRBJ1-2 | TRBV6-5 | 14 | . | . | CASTYDSENYGYTF | TGTGCCAGCACCTACGACAGCGAGAACTATGGCTACACCTTC
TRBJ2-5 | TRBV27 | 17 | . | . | CATLPFSGRRSSETQYF | TGTGCCACCCTCCCGTTCAGTGGGCGTCGCTCCTCGGAGACCCAGTACTTC
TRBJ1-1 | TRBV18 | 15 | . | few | CASSRRTLRDTEAFF | TGTGCCAGCTCACGAAGGACGCTGAGGGACACTGAAGCTTTCTTT
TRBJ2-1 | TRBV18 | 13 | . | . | CASSSERDNEQFF | TGTGCCAGCTCATCGGAGCGGGACAATGAGCAGTTCTTC
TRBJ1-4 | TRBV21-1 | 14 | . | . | CASRYRISGEKLFF | TGTGCCAGCAGATACAGGATATCGGGTGAAAAACTGTTTTTT
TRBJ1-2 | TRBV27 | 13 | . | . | CASSLRGYYGYTF | TGTGCCAGCAGTTTACGGGGGTACTATGGCTACACCTTC
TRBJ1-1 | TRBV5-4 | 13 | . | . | CASSTRGNTEAFF | TGTGCCAGCAGCACCCGGGGGAACACTGAAGCTTTCTTT
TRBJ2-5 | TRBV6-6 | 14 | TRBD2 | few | CASSLWTSHETQYF | TGTGCCAGCAGTCTCTGGACTAGTCACGAGACCCAGTACTTC
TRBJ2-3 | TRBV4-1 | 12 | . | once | CASSQVLDTQYF | TGCGCCAGCAGCCAAGTACTAGATACGCAGTATTTT
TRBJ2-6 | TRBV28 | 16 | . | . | CASSLWYSSGANVLTF | TGTGCCAGCAGTTTATGGTACAGCTCTGGGGCCAACGTCCTGACTTTC
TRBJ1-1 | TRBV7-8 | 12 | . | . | CASSPHRSGAFF | TGTGCCAGCAGCCCGCACCGTTCGGGGGCTTTCTTT
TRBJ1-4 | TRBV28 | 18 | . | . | CASSLPWLGGSTNEKLFF | TGTGCCAGCAGTCTTCCTTGGTTGGGGGGGTCAACTAATGAAAAACTGTTTTTT
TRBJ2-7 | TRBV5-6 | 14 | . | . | CASSLGAEAYEQYF | TGTGCCAGCAGCTTGGGTGCCGAGGCCTACGAGCAGTACTTC
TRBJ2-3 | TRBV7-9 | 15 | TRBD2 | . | CASSFTSGRPDTQYF | TGTGCCAGCAGCTTTACTAGCGGGAGGCCAGATACGCAGTATTTT
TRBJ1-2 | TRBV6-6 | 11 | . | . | CASSYGGGYTF | TGTGCCAGCAGTTACGGAGGTGGCTACACCTTC
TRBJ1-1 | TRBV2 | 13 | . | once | CASSVTVRTEAFF | TGTGCCAGCAGCGTGACAGTGCGCACTGAAGCTTTCTTT
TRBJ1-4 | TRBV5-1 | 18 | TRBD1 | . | CASSFTSGQTFFNEKLFF | TGCGCCAGCAGCTTCACCTCGGGACAGACATTTTTTAATGAAAAACTGTTTTTT
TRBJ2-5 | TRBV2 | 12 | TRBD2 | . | CASGTSGGALYF | TGTGCCAGCGGGACTAGCGGGGGGGCGCTTTACTTC
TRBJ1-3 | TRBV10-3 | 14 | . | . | CAIKVEISGNTIYF | TGTGCCATCAAGGTGGAGATCTCTGGAAACACCATATATTTT
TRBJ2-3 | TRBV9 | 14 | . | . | CASSAQTSSDTQYF | TGTGCCAGCAGCGCCCAGACTAGTTCAGATACGCAGTATTTT
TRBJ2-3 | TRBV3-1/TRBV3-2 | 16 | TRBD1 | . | CASSPLGTARADTQYF | TGTGCCAGCAGCCCCCTGGGGACAGCTAGGGCAGATACGCAGTATTTT
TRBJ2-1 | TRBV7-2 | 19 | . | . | CASSLATYTLLSGSNEQFF | TGTGCCAGCAGCTTAGCGACGTACACCCTCTTGTCGGGGTCCAATGAGCAGTTCTTC
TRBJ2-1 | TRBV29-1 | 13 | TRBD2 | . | CSALAGGPDEQFF | TGCAGCGCATTAGCGGGAGGGCCGGATGAGCAGTTCTTC
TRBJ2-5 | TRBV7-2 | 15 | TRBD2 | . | CASSWSGRAPETQYF | TGTGCCAGCAGCTGGAGCGGGAGGGCCCCAGAGACCCAGTACTTC
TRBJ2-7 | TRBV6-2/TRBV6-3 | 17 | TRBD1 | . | CASSYLIGTGLPYEQYF | TGTGCCAGCAGTTACTTGATTGGGACAGGCCTACCCTACGAGCAGTACTTC
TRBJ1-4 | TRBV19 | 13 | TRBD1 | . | CASLGQGQEKLFF | TGTGCCAGTCTCGGACAGGGGCAGGAAAAACTGTTTTTT
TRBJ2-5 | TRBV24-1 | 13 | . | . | CATSRGAVETQYF | TGTGCCACCAGCAGGGGGGCGGTGGAGACCCAGTACTTC
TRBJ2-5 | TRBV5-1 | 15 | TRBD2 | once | CASSSTSGGRETQYF | TGCGCCAGCAGCTCGACTAGCGGGGGGCGGGAGACCCAGTACTTC
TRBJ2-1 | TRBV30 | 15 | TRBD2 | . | CAWTPRAGVGNEQFF | TGTGCCTGGACCCCAAGAGCGGGAGTGGGAAATGAGCAGTTCTTC